These T cell receptor beta chains were read from a single sample in a study of response to subunit inactivated influenza vaccine. MiXCR was run by TCRdb on the RT-PCR reads, yielding one entry per CDR3 protein. The sample has almost 250,000 distinct CDR3 sequences, more than 10% seen once. Here the sequenced sample was non-naive T cells sorted from PBMCs, taken around 15 days before vaccination. These receptors were collected from a man aged 45 to 65 who received an inactivated influenza vaccine. Each CDR3 is given without its conserved first and last residue. The order of the fields is V gene, CDR3 length, CDR3 protein.

V gene: TRBV28
CDR3 length: 13
CDR3 protein: ASSRTARTYNEQF

V gene: TRBV4-1
CDR3 length: 12
CDR3 protein: ASSGGGAYNEQF

V gene: TRBV4-2
CDR3 length: 14
CDR3 protein: ASSQRTGGLDTEAF

V gene: TRBV27
CDR3 length: 12
CDR3 protein: ASQDRGYNQPQH

V gene: TRBV10-3
CDR3 length: 13
CDR3 protein: AISESKGANYGYT

V gene: TRBV5-1
CDR3 length: 15
CDR3 protein: ASSLGTGGVFHTEAF

V gene: TRBV5-5
CDR3 length: 15
CDR3 protein: ASSPWGPARGNTEAF

V gene: TRBV7-2
CDR3 length: 12
CDR3 protein: ASSPRRRGGELF

V gene: TRBV28
CDR3 length: 13
CDR3 protein: ASSSGSANTGELF

V gene: TRBV6-5
CDR3 length: 12
CDR3 protein: ASSWLSGANVLT

V gene: TRBV5-1
CDR3 length: 11
CDR3 protein: ASSLGLGETQY

V gene: TRBV5-1
CDR3 length: 13
CDR3 protein: ASSLGGRAQNEQF

V gene: TRBV9
CDR3 length: 12
CDR3 protein: ASSVTGVGSPLH

V gene: TRBV9
CDR3 length: 12
CDR3 protein: ASSVEPGAGELF

V gene: TRBV20-1
CDR3 length: 12
CDR3 protein: SALKGASGHEQF

V gene: TRBV5-1
CDR3 length: 11
CDR3 protein: ASSLASNYGYT

V gene: TRBV20-1
CDR3 length: 11
CDR3 protein: SAKGDGSYEQY